A selection of T cell receptor beta chains follows, all from one sample in a study of T cells in Graves' hyperthyroidism and ophthalmopathy. From the multiplex PCR reads, TCRdb called clonotypes with MiXCR, one entry per CDR3 protein. The sample consists of 280,000 or so distinct CDR3 sequences, roughly 15% of them appearing once. Sequenced material: blood. Receptors were obtained from a woman aged 45 to 65 with Graves' hyperthyroidism that later progressed to Graves' ophthalmopathy. CDR3s include the opening cysteine and the closing phenylalanine or tryptophan. Fields, in order: D gene, clone size, J gene, V gene, CDR3 protein, CDR3 DNA. D genes are given only for firm matches. For some rows the clone size is stated as once, few or many, or as a class when expanded; others skip it.

D: TRBD1; size: many; J: TRBJ2-1; V: TRBV7-2; CDR3: CASSLTGQGARDEQFF; DNA: TGTGCCAGCAGCCTGACGGGACAGGGGGCGCGCGATGAGCAGTTCTTC
D: -; size: many; J: TRBJ1-4; V: TRBV20-1; CDR3: CSARIVDGYEKLFF; DNA: TGCAGTGCTAGAATAGTGGACGGCTATGAAAAACTGTTTTTT
D: TRBD1; size: many; J: TRBJ1-3; V: TRBV7-3; CDR3: CASSLTGQGTGNTIYF; DNA: TGTGCCAGCAGCTTAACGGGACAGGGGACTGGAAACACCATATATTTT
D: TRBD1; size: many; J: TRBJ2-5; V: TRBV6-1; CDR3: CASSEGVGQGARETQYF; DNA: TGTGCCAGCAGTGAAGGGGTGGGGCAGGGGGCCCGGGAGACCCAGTACTTC
D: -; size: many; J: TRBJ2-1; V: TRBV5-1; CDR3: CASSNVNNEQFF; DNA: TGCGCCAGCAGCAATGTTAACAATGAGCAGTTCTTC
D: TRBD1; size: many; J: TRBJ1-6; V: TRBV2; CDR3: CASSDRGLYNSPLHF; DNA: TGTGCCAGCAGTGACAGGGGGCTTTATAATTCACCCCTCCACTTT
D: -; size: few; J: TRBJ1-5; V: TRBV4-2; CDR3: CASSQDGGTDHQPQHF; DNA: TGTGCCAGCAGCCAAGATGGGGGGACGGATCATCAGCCCCAGCATTTT
D: -; size: many; J: TRBJ2-2; V: TRBV6-5; CDR3: CASSYSVNTGELFF; DNA: TGTGCCAGCAGTTACTCAGTGAACACCGGGGAGCTGTTTTTT
D: -; size: many; J: TRBJ2-5; V: TRBV7-6; CDR3: CASSFGVNTQHQTQYF; DNA: TGTGCCAGCAGCTTCGGAGTCAACACTCAGCACCAGACCCAGTACTTC
D: -; size: -; J: TRBJ2-1; V: TRBV11-2; CDR3: CASSKGGVLNEQFF; DNA: TGTGCCAGCAGCAAAGGGGGAGTTCTCAATGAGCAGTTCTTC